Listed below are T cell receptor beta chains from one sample, sequenced in a study of blood T cell repertoires in COVID-19. Profiled with immunoSEQ multiplex PCR; TCRdb holds only in-frame clones, not every one. The sample has roughly 250,000 clones, approximately 82% seen once. The sample consisted of peripheral blood. The receptor set was obtained from a woman of 80 years or more with acute or convalescent COVID-19. Each CDR3 is given with its conserved first and last residue. Fields, in order: V gene, D gene, clone size, J gene, CDR3 DNA, CDR3 protein. A D gene is named only where the DNA matches it firmly. Clone size is shown for a subset of rows, as once, few, many or a class of expanded clone.

TRBV7-2	NA	NA	TRBJ1-1	TGTGCCAGCAGCTTATTCGAGACAAACACTGAAGCTTTCTTT	CASSLFETNTEAFF
TRBV25-1	TRBD1	NA	TRBJ2-5	TGTGCCAGCAGTGAGAGGTCCGGACAGGGGGCTTTCGAAGAGACCCAGTACTTC	CASSERSGQGAFEETQYF
TRBV7-2	NA	NA	TRBJ1-2	TGTGCCAGCAGCTTAGCGCTTGGGGCAGGGCAAGGCTACACCTTC	CASSLALGAGQGYTF
TRBV7-9	TRBD2	NA	TRBJ2-5	TGTGCCAGCAGCTTATCTAGCGGGGGGGCCAGGGAGGTTGACTTC	CASSLSSGGAREVDF
TRBV5-1	NA	NA	TRBJ1-4	TGCGCCAGCAGCTTGGGACCCAGCGGTGAAAAACTGTTTTTT	CASSLGPSGEKLFF
TRBV7-3	NA	NA	TRBJ2-1	TGTGCCAGCAGCTTATTTAGCGGACGCTCCTACAATGAGCAGTTCTTC	CASSLFSGRSYNEQFF
TRBV5-5	TRBD1	NA	TRBJ1-1	TGTGCCAGCAACATTTACGCAGGGGGTACTGAAGCTTTCTTT	CASNIYAGGTEAFF
TRBV7-8	NA	NA	TRBJ1-5	TGTGCCAGCAGCTTAAAAGCCATCTCTACGGCGGGTTATAGCAATCAGCCCCAGCATTTT	CASSLKAISTAGYSNQPQHF
TRBV4-1	NA	NA	TRBJ2-5	TGCGCCAGCAGCCGGGCCGCGGGCGGTGAAGAGACCCAGTACTTC	CASSRAAGGEETQYF
TRBV4-2	TRBD2	NA	TRBJ2-3	TGTGCCAGCGGGAGGCTAGCGGGGGGCGGTAGCACAGATACGCAGTATTTT	CASGRLAGGGSTDTQYF
TRBV28	TRBD2	few	TRBJ2-7	TGTGCCAGCAGTCCCGGGACTAGCGGGAGGTCCGAGCAGTACTTC	CASSPGTSGRSEQYF
TRBV7-3	NA	NA	TRBJ1-1	TGTGCCAGCAGCTTAATGACAGCTACTGAAGCTTTCTTT	CASSLMTATEAFF
TRBV11-2	NA	NA	TRBJ2-1	TGTGCCAGCAGCTTCTCTAACGCGGGTGAGCAGTTCTTC	CASSFSNAGEQFF
TRBV27	TRBD1	NA	TRBJ1-1	TGTGCCTCAGGCGCAGGGGGGATGAACACTGAAGCTTTCTTT	CASGAGGMNTEAFF
TRBV7-8	NA	NA	TRBJ2-2	TGTGCCAGCAGCTTAGCAGGACAGCACACCGGGGAGCTGTTTTTT	CASSLAGQHTGELFF
TRBV4-2	NA	NA	TRBJ2-1	TGTGCGACGCGCGGGGCCTACAATGAGCAGTTCTTC	CATRGAYNEQFF
TRBV6-1	NA	NA	TRBJ2-7	TGTGCCAGCAGTGAATACAGGTCTCCCTACGAGCAGTACTTC	CASSEYRSPYEQYF
TRBV9	NA	once	TRBJ1-5	TGTGCCAGCAGCGTAGGTACAGGGTATAATCAGCCCCAGCATTTT	CASSVGTGYNQPQHF
TRBV19	TRBD2	NA	TRBJ2-7	TGTGCCAGTAGTATTAAGGAAGGGAGGGCCTACGAGCAGTACTTC	CASSIKEGRAYEQYF
TRBV2	TRBD1	NA	TRBJ1-2	TGTGCCAGCAGCCCAACCCCAGCGGACAGGGTAACGCGTGGCTACACCTTC	CASSPTPADRVTRGYTF
TRBV5-1	NA	few	TRBJ2-5	TGCGCCAGCAGCTTGGCTCTGGGGGGACCGCAAGAGACCCAGTACTTC	CASSLALGGPQETQYF
TRBV4-2	NA	NA	TRBJ1-6	TGTGCCAGCAGCCAAAATGCGGGGGGGCCGGCCTCACCCCTCCACTTT	CASSQNAGGPASPLHF
TRBV4-1	NA	NA	TRBJ1-1	TGCGCCAGCAGCCAACCCTCCAGGGTCGGGAACACTGAAGCTTTCTTT	CASSQPSRVGNTEAFF
TRBV18	TRBD1	NA	TRBJ1-2	TGTGCCAGCTCACCACTCATGACAGGGGCCAACTATGGCTACACCTTC	CASSPLMTGANYGYTF
TRBV2	NA	NA	TRBJ1-6	TGTGCCAGCAGTGATCGAGGATATAATTCACCCCTCCACTTT	CASSDRGYNSPLHF
TRBV5-4	NA	once	TRBJ2-7	TGTGCCAGCAGCGACCAGGGAACCTACGAGCAGTACTTC	CASSDQGTYEQYF
TRBV11-2	NA	NA	TRBJ1-1	TGTGCCAGCAGAAATCGACACGTAACTGAAGCTTTCTTT	CASRNRHVTEAFF
TRBV5-1	TRBD1	NA	TRBJ2-3	TGCGCCAGCAGCGACCCGGGACAGGCAGATACGCAGTATTTT	CASSDPGQADTQYF
TRBV6-5	TRBD1	NA	TRBJ1-3	TGTGCCAGCAGGCGGACAGGCTCTGGAAACACCATATATTTT	CASRRTGSGNTIYF
TRBV5-1	TRBD1	few	TRBJ1-2	TGCGCCAGCAGGCAGGACAGGGAGAGCTATGGCTACACCTTC	CASRQDRESYGYTF
TRBV7-9	NA	NA	TRBJ1-2	TGTGCCAGCAGCTTGGACGGGGGAGGGAATGGCTACACCTTC	CASSLDGGGNGYTF
TRBV18	NA	NA	TRBJ2-1	TGTGCCAGCTCACCATTTGGGGACTCCAATGAGCAGTTCTTC	CASSPFGDSNEQFF
TRBV27	NA	once	TRBJ1-5	TGTGCCAGCAGTACGCGAAAGTTCCAGCCCCAGCATTTT	CASSTRKFQPQHF
TRBV28	TRBD1	NA	TRBJ1-1	TGTGCCAGCACCCAGGGGGGTTATGGCACTGAAGCTTTCTTT	CASTQGGYGTEAFF
TRBV28	TRBD1	few	TRBJ1-1	TGTGCCAGCAGTTTAAGGGGGCGGGATGAAGCTTTCTTT	CASSLRGRDEAFF
TRBV6-5	NA	NA	TRBJ1-1	TGTGCCAGCAGTTACTCAGGGGGAACTGAAGCTTTCTTT	CASSYSGGTEAFF
TRBV24-1	TRBD1	NA	TRBJ1-3	TGTGCCACCAGCGGACAGGGAGGAACTGGAAACACCATATATTTT	CATSGQGGTGNTIYF
TRBV5-1	TRBD1	NA	TRBJ2-7	TGCGCCAGCAGCACCAGACAGGGTAACTACGAGCAGTACTTC	CASSTRQGNYEQYF
TRBV6-5	NA	few	TRBJ2-3	TGTGCCAGCAGTTACACGAGGGGGGATACGCAGTATTTT	CASSYTRGDTQYF
TRBV5-4	TRBD2	NA	TRBJ2-3	TGTGCCAGCAGCTCTATGCGGGGGTTTTCCACAGATACGCAGTATTTT	CASSSMRGFSTDTQYF
TRBV27	NA	NA	TRBJ2-1	TGTGCCAGCAGTTTTGGCGGGACCTACAATGAGCAGTTCTTC	CASSFGGTYNEQFF